These 24 T cell receptor beta chains came from one sample sequenced in a study of human T cells and chemical hapten exposure. TCRdb analysed the RACE reads with MiXCR anew, one entry per CDR3 protein. This table holds 97,000 or so distinct CDR3 sequences, roughly 27% found once. The time point is: patch test 3, about 24 weeks after DPC sensitization. Treatment meaning: therapeutic diphenylcyclopropenone sensitization with weekly scalp DPC. The starting material was whole blood, obtained in connection with sensitization to the hapten diphenylcyclopropenone (DPC). These receptors were collected from a man in his forties with alopecia areata. Some clones in this sample may be carry-over from other donors' samples.

The rearrangement uses TRBV5-5 and TRBJ2-3; 11 positions match TRBD2. This CDR3 spans 16 amino acids. V lost 3 bases, J lost 3 bases, and 6 bases stayed unmatched. The germline V gene encodes CDR1 SGHKS and CDR2 YYEKEE (reference sequence). In nucleotides, the CDR3 is TGTGCCAGCAGCTCAATAGCGGGAGGGGTAACAGATACGCAGTATTTT. Translating it yields CASSSIAGGVTDTQYF. The entire variable domain, with the rest obtained from reference TRBV5-5 and TRBJ2-3, is as follows: DAGVTQSPTHLIKTRGQQVTLRCSPISGHKSVSWYQQVLGQGPQFIFQYYEKEERGRGNFPDRFSARQFPNYSSELNVNALLLGDSALYLCASSSIAGGVTDTQYFGPGTRLTVL.

The chain carries TRBV6-5 and TRBJ1-2; 7 bases agree with TRBD1. CDR1 and CDR2 from the germline V gene are MNHEY and SVGAGI. The CDR3 is made up of 15 amino acids. V was clipped by 4 bases and J by 0 bases; unmatched bases: 5. CDR3 sequence: CASSSWDSANYGYTF. The CDR3, as DNA: TGTGCCAGCAGTTCTTGGGACAGCGCTAACTATGGCTACACCTTC.

This clonotype was observed a few times. The V call is TRBV7-6, the J call TRBJ1-2; D is uncertain. The CDR3 totals 15 residues. Trimming took 5 bases from V and 0 from J, leaving 13 bases between them. The V gene's germline CDR1 is SGHVS and CDR2 FNYEAQ. The CDR3 bases are TGTGCCAGCAGCCCTTATTCTGACGCTAACTATGGCTACACCTTC. Its protein is CASSPYSDANYGYTF.

The table lists this clonotype with a count of one. This chain links TRBV5-1 with TRBJ2-1; D remains ambiguous. Germline lookup yields CDR1 SGHRS and CDR2 YFSETQ. Trimming left V 4 bases short and J 8 bases short, with 7 bases between. The CDR3 loop spans 11 amino acids. The CDR3 sequence: CASSDRDEQFF. The DNA for the CDR3 is TGCGCCAGCAGCGATCGAGATGAGCAGTTCTTC.

This clonotype was seen a few times. The rearrangement links TRBV10-3 to TRBJ2-7; D is perhaps TRBD2 (8 bases). There are 16 residues in the CDR3. The V gene lost 4 bases and the J gene lost 3 bases, with 19 bases spanning the gap. Germline-derived CDR1 and CDR2 are ENHRY and SYGVKD. CDR3 DNA: TGTGCCATCAGTGCGGGAGGGCAGGGGGGAATCTACGAGCAGTACTTC. Residues: CAISAGGQGGIYEQYF.

This clonotype appeared a few times. This chain connects TRBV28 to TRBJ2-3, with 10 bases matching TRBD2. V was clipped by 6 bases and J by 0 bases; unmatched bases: 3. The germline V gene encodes CDR1 MDHEN and CDR2 SYDVKM. The CDR3 sequence is 15 residues long. The CDR3 DNA is TGTGCCAGCAGGTCGACTAGCGGGAGCACAGATACGCAGTATTTT. Protein: CASRSTSGSTDTQYF.

This clonotype has a handful of counts. The chain carries TRBV10-3 and TRBJ2-5; TRBD1 matches at 7 bases. With 6 bases clipped from V and 5 bases from J, the junction kept 12 bases outside the gene matches. The CDR3 extends over 15 amino acids. Germline values: CDR1 ENHRY, CDR2 SYGVKD. CDR3 protein: CAIRPQGRSDETQYF. CDR3 bases: TGTGCCATCAGACCACAGGGGCGGAGCGACGAGACCCAGTACTTC.

The V and J genes are TRBV27 and TRBJ1-4, with D possibly TRBD1 on 5 matching bases. Germline V lookup: CDR1 MNHEY, CDR2 SMNVEV (reference sequence). Between the trimmed V and J ends, which lost 4 bases and 2 bases, there was a span of 11 bases. The CDR3 totals 15 residues. In DNA form, the CDR3 reads TGTGCCAGCAGTTCCCGGGCAGGGACTAATGAAAAACTGTTTTTT. It specifies CASSSRAGTNEKLFF.

A remark on this clonotype: At one boundary the junction diverges from the germline segment, which might be a read error. V gene TRBV7-2 combines with J gene TRBJ2-7; D uncertain. Germline V gene sequence: CDR1 SGHTA, CDR2 FQGNSA. This CDR3 has 11 amino acids. CDR3: CASSLGYELYF. Written as DNA, the CDR3 is TGTGCCAGCAGCTTAGGGTACGAGCTGTACTTC.

The CDR3 DNA reads TGCAGTGCTAGAGATCTAGCGGGGACCCAGTACTTC. It yields the protein CSARDLAGTQYF. The chain is built from TRBV20-1 and TRBJ2-5, with TRBD2 identical over 8 bases. CDR1 is DFQATT, CDR2 SNEGSKA, per germline (reference sequence). The CDR3 runs to 12 residues. V lost 0 bases and J lost 7; bases outside the gene matches: 1.

This clonotype was seen more than once but under ten times. This rearrangement joins TRBV28 to TRBJ2-3, with a possible D match to TRBD1 (6 bases). With 3 bases removed from V and 5 bases from J, the gap between germline ends came to 6 bases. The CDR3 spans 12 residues. CDR1 is MDHEN and CDR2 is SYDVKM in the germline V gene. This CDR3 is CASSFRGDTQYF. CDR3 bases: TGTGCCAGCAGTTTCAGGGGAGATACGCAGTATTTT.

This clonotype was recorded only once. The CDR3 here is CASSQDAGWTDTQYF. The CDR3 region has the DNA TGTGCCAGCAGCCAAGACGCGGGGTGGACAGATACGCAGTATTTT. The J gene is TRBJ2-3, the V gene TRBV14; D possibly corresponds to TRBD2 (6 bases). This CDR3 is built from 15 residues. The V end was cut by 0 bases, the J end by 3 bases, with 10 bases between. Germline V gene sequence: CDR1 SGHDN, CDR2 FVKESK.

The table lists this clonotype with a few counts. The CDR3 DNA reads as TGTGCCAGCAGCTTGCTAGCGGAGATGAACACCGGGGAGCTGTTTTTT. Translation: CASSLLAEMNTGELFF. The V call is TRBV5-5, the J call TRBJ2-2, with TRBD2 matching 7 bases. Germline CDR1 and CDR2: SGHKS and YYEKEE (reference sequence). J was trimmed by 1 base and V by 1 base; bases with no gene match: 4. CDR3 length equals 16 residues.

There are many counts of this clonotype. This rearrangement joins TRBV28 to TRBJ2-1; 12 nucleotides align to TRBD2. The V gene end was trimmed by 3 bases and the J gene end by 9 bases; junction bases not matched to a gene: 18. Germline V gene lookup returns CDR1 MDHEN and CDR2 SYDVKM. CDR3 length: 19 amino acids. CDR3 amino acids: CASSFNPVRSSGRAGEQFF. The DNA for the CDR3 is TGTGCCAGCAGTTTTAACCCGGTTCGTTCTAGCGGGAGGGCCGGTGAGCAGTTCTTC.

The genes are TRBV6-1 and TRBJ1-4; tentatively, D is TRBD1 (6 bases). Germline V gene lookup returns CDR1 MNHNS and CDR2 SASEGT. The CDR3 length is 16 residues. The V end was cut by 2 bases, the J end by 2 bases, with 12 bases between. In nucleotides, the CDR3 is TGTGCCAGCAGTGAAATAAGCAGGGGCACTAATGAAAAACTGTTTTTT. This codes for CASSEISRGTNEKLFF.

This chain joins TRBV4-2 and TRBJ2-5; tentative D call: TRBD1 (6 bases). V lost 3 bases, J lost 2 bases, and 10 bases lay in between. CDR1 and CDR2 from the germline V gene are LGHNA and YNFKEQ. This CDR3 comprises 14 residues. This CDR3 reads CASSQTGFQETQYF. The CDR3, as DNA: TGTGCCAGCAGCCAGACAGGTTTTCAAGAGACCCAGTACTTC.

This clonotype was observed a single time. The chain employs TRBV6-2 or TRBV6-3 and TRBJ2-3; 9 bases line up with TRBD2. V lost 6 bases and J lost 2; bases outside the gene matches: 9. The CDR3 runs 16 residues. Per germline, CDR1 MNHEY and CDR2 SVGEGT. The CDR3: CASSGGRAPDTDTQYF. The CDR3, as DNA: TGTGCCAGCAGCGGCGGGAGGGCCCCTGACACAGATACGCAGTATTTT.

This clonotype has a handful of counts. This sequence joins TRBV10-2 and TRBJ2-7; 13 nucleotides match TRBD2. V was clipped by 3 bases and J by 7 bases; unmatched bases: 12. This CDR3 contains 17 residues. From germline, CDR1 is WSHSY and CDR2 SAAADI. For the CDR3, the DNA is TGCGCCAGCAGTGACGCTACTAGCGGGAGGGCCAAGAAAGAGCAGTACTTC. Protein: CASSDATSGRAKKEQYF.

In this sample, this clonotype turned up a few times. The chain has TRBV12-3 or TRBV12-4 and TRBJ2-3, with D perhaps TRBD2 (6 bases). The CDR3 is 14 amino acids. The ends were cut back, 6 bases at V and 6 bases at J, with 16 bases in the middle. The CDR3 nucleotides are TGTGCCAGCAGCCGGGGGAGTGGATCCGATACGCAGTATTTT. Amino acid sequence: CASSRGSGSDTQYF.

This clonotype was detected once. This chain links TRBV6-6 with TRBJ1-6, with D unclear. CDR1 is MNHNY and CDR2 is SVGAGI in the germline V gene (reference sequence). This CDR3 has 12 amino acids. Trimming removed 8 bases from V and 10 bases from J, with 12 bases in between. In DNA form, the CDR3 reads TGTGCCAGCCGTAGTCCCGACTCACCCCTCCACTTT. It specifies CASRSPDSPLHF.

This clonotype has just a few counts. This sequence joins TRBV20-1 and TRBJ1-2; D is possibly TRBD1 (6 bases). The CDR3 is 14 residues long. The V end lost 5 bases, the J end lost 2 bases, and 15 bases lay between the germline ends. CDR1 is DFQATT and CDR2 is SNEGSKA in the germline V gene (reference sequence). CDR3 bases: TGCAGTGCTCAGCTTGGGGGCAAGAACTATGGCTACACCTTC. Protein sequence: CSAQLGGKNYGYTF.

This clonotype was seen a handful of times. This chain connects TRBV10-3 to TRBJ2-5; 10 nucleotides line up with TRBD2. The germline V gene encodes CDR1 ENHRY and CDR2 SYGVKD. CDR3 length equals 15 residues. J was trimmed by 2 bases and V by 5 bases; bases with no gene match: 5. The CDR3 bases are TGTGCCATCAGTCCAGCGGGGGGGACTCAAGAGACCCAGTACTTC. It translates to CAISPAGGTQETQYF.

The chain carries TRBV2 and TRBJ2-3; TRBD2 aligns across 12 bases. The CDR3 is 12 residues long. V was pared by 10 bases and J by 12 bases, with 8 bases of the junction left unmatched. Germline V CDR1 and CDR2: SNHLY, FYNNEI. In nucleotides, the CDR3 is TGTGCCACACGAGGGACTAGCGGGTTTCAGTATTTT. Translation gives CATRGTSGFQYF.

The V and J genes are TRBV2 and TRBJ1-1; unclear D gene. V was pared by 4 bases and J by 1 base, with 10 bases between. The V gene's germline CDR1 is SNHLY and CDR2 FYNNEI. The CDR3 covers 14 residues. CDR3 protein: CASSGWARNTEAFF. In DNA form, the CDR3 reads TGTGCCAGCAGTGGGTGGGCGAGGAACACTGAAGCTTTCTTT.